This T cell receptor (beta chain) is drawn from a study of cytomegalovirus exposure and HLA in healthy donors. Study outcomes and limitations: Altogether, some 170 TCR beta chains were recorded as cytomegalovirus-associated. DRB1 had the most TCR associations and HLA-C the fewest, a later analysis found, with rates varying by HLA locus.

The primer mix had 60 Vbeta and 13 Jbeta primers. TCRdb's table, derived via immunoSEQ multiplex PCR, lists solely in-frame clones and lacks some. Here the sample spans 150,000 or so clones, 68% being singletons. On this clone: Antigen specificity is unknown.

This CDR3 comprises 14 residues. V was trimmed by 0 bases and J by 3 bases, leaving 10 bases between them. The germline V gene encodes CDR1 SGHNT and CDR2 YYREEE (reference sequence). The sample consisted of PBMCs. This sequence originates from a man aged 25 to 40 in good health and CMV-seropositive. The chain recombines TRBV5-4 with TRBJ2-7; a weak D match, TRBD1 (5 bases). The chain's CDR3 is CASSLGQGYYEQYF. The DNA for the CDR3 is TGTGCCAGCAGCTTGGGGCAGGGCTACTACGAGCAGTACTTC.